These 29 T cell receptor beta chains originate from one sample sequenced in a study of cytomegalovirus exposure and HLA in healthy donors. The PCR had 60 Vbeta and 13 Jbeta primers. Profiled with immunoSEQ multiplex PCR; TCRdb holds only in-frame clones, not every one. The sample has some 120,000 clones; 73% are singletons. The sequenced sample consisted of PBMCs. All receptors come from a man aged 60-69 years in good health and CMV-seropositive.

This clone was recorded a few times. The chain joins TRBV29-1 to TRBJ2-3, with TRBD1 matching over 11 bases. Germline loops: CDR1 SQVTM, CDR2 ANQGSEA. The V gene end was trimmed by 6 bases and the J gene end by 2 bases; junction bases not matched to a gene: 7. This CDR3 spans 15 amino acids. CDR3 nucleotide sequence: TGCAGCGTGACCGGGACAGGGGGTCCCACAGATACGCAGTATTTT. Encoded protein: CSVTGTGGPTDTQYF.

The chain combines TRBV19 with TRBJ1-1; perhaps TRBD1 as D (5 bases). Trimming shortened V by 4 bases and J by 1 base, and 10 bases separated the two germline ends. CDR1 is LNHDA, CDR2 SQIVND, per germline (reference sequence). The CDR3 length is 14 residues. CDR3 in DNA: TGTGCCAGTAGTAATAGGGGCCAGAACACTGAAGCTTTCTTT. Translation gives CASSNRGQNTEAFF.

J is TRBJ1-5 and V is TRBV4-1, with TRBD1 matching over 7 bases. V shed 4 bases, J shed 7 bases, and the junction held 10 bases outside the gene matches. The CDR3 loop spans 15 amino acids. CDR1 MGHRA and CDR2 YSYEKL come from the germline V gene. CDR3 nucleotide sequence: TGCGCCAGCAGCCGAGAAGGGGGCGGGATCCAGCCCCAGCATTTT. This encodes CASSREGGGIQPQHF.

This clone appeared a few times. This sequence joins TRBV2 and TRBJ2-1, with D maybe TRBD1 (5 bases). CDR3 length equals 13 residues. Trimming took off 5 bases at V and 6 bases at J, with 11 bases between the two ends. Germline lookup yields CDR1 SNHLY and CDR2 FYNNEI. The CDR3 reads CASSYLDINEQFF. CDR3 sequence (DNA): TGTGCCAGCAGTTACCTGGACATCAATGAGCAGTTCTTC.

The chain links TRBV4-1 to TRBJ2-3; D unresolved. Trimming cost V 2 bases and J 0 bases, with 6 bases left between them. Germline assignment: CDR1 MGHRA and CDR2 YSYEKL. The CDR3 runs to 14 residues. CDR3: CASSQIISTDTQYF. CDR3 DNA: TGCGCCAGCAGCCAAATCATTAGCACAGATACGCAGTATTTT.

J is TRBJ2-7 and V is TRBV6-1; the match to TRBD1 covers 9 bases. V trimming: 11 bases; J trimming: 6 bases; junction bases outside the gene matches: 11. The CDR3 has 13 amino acids. CDR1 and CDR2 from the germline V gene are MNHNS and SASEGT. CDR3 sequence: CARSQDRGTEQYF. The DNA of the CDR3 is TGTGCCCGCTCCCAGGACAGGGGAACCGAGCAGTACTTC.

The chain employs TRBV5-4 and TRBJ1-2, with 9 positions matching TRBD1. Germline values: CDR1 SGHNT, CDR2 YYREEE (reference sequence). V lost 2 bases, J lost 8 bases, and 7 bases stayed unmatched. This CDR3 is built from 14 residues. CDR3 region: CASSLIQGAEGYTF. CDR3 coding DNA: TGTGCCAGCAGCTTAATACAGGGGGCGGAGGGCTACACCTTC.

This clone has just one count. The chain uses TRBV19 and TRBJ2-6; D unresolved. Deletions cut 8 bases from V and 2 bases from J, with 7 bases between. The CDR3 spans 13 residues. Germline V lookup: CDR1 LNHDA, CDR2 SQIVND (reference sequence). CDR3 sequence (DNA): TGTGCCAGTTCGACAACTGGGGCCAACGTCCTGACTTTC. Its translation: CASSTTGANVLTF. The complete variable domain, with remaining parts taken from reference TRBV19 and TRBJ2-6, reads DGGITQSPKYLFRKEGQNVTLSCEQNLNHDAMYWYRQDPGQGLRLIYYSQIVNDFQKGDIAEGYSVSREKKESFPLTVTSAQKNPTAFYLCASSTTGANVLTFGAGSRLTVL.

This clone was observed a handful of times. The chain couples TRBV29-1 to TRBJ2-5, with D perhaps matching TRBD1 (7 bases). Germline values: CDR1 SQVTM, CDR2 ANQGSEA. The V and J ends lost 0 bases and 2 bases respectively, with 10 bases between them. The CDR3 totals 14 residues. The CDR3 sequence is CSVEEAGGQETQYF. The CDR3 DNA follows: TGCAGCGTTGAAGAAGCAGGGGGGCAAGAGACCCAGTACTTC.

This clone was seen more than once but under ten times. The chain links TRBV29-1 to TRBJ2-1; 9 bases align to TRBD2. The CDR3 has 14 residues. V trimming: 6 bases; J trimming: 8 bases; junction bases outside the gene matches: 11. Germline V lookup: CDR1 SQVTM, CDR2 ANQGSEA. The CDR3 DNA sequence: TGCAGCGTGCTGGGGGGCGGGGGGGCCGATGAGCAGTTCTTC. Translated: CSVLGGGGADEQFF.

This rearrangement joins TRBV28 to TRBJ2-7, with 7 bases matching TRBD2. J gave up 2 bases and V 2 bases, and 6 bases lay outside the gene matches. The CDR3 runs to 15 residues. Germline CDR1 reads MDHEN; CDR2 reads SYDVKM. CDR3 in DNA: TGTGCCAGCAGTTTAGGGCTAGCGGTTACCTACGAGCAGTACTTC. It translates to CASSLGLAVTYEQYF.

By share, this clone ranks as medium-sized. This chain joins TRBV19 and TRBJ1-5; the D is unclear. The V gene lost 0 bases and the J gene lost 5 bases, with 11 bases spanning the gap. Looked up from germline, CDR1 is LNHDA and CDR2 is SQIVND (reference sequence). The length of the CDR3 is 15 residues. The CDR3 reads CASSIDQAGYQPQHF. The CDR3 region has the DNA TGTGCCAGTAGTATAGATCAGGCGGGGTATCAGCCCCAGCATTTT.

The V and J genes are TRBV10-3 and TRBJ1-1; D remains ambiguous. Germline V gene data show CDR1 as ENHRY and CDR2 as SYGVKD. Trimming removed 6 bases at V and 5 bases at J, with 13 bases between. There are 13 residues in the CDR3. CDR3 DNA: TGTGCCATCAGGAGTGATGGGAGTACTGAAGCTTTCTTT. This encodes CAIRSDGSTEAFF.

This chain joins TRBV10-3 and TRBJ2-7; a possible D gene is TRBD2 (6 bases). The CDR3 runs 14 residues. The V gene lost 8 bases and the J gene lost 0 bases, with 14 bases spanning the gap. Germline CDR1 is ENHRY and CDR2 is SYGVKD. The chain's CDR3 is CAIAGDWSSYEQYF. The CDR3 DNA follows: TGTGCCATCGCTGGGGACTGGTCCTCCTACGAGCAGTACTTC.

Note on this clone: Mismatch with germline at one junction end may stem from a read error. The chain couples TRBV15 to TRBJ1-4; D gene unclear. The CDR3 has 17 amino acids. Germline CDR1 LNHNV, CDR2 YYDKDF (reference sequence). The CDR3 DNA reads TGTGCCACCGGCAGAGGCTACCCGGGTTTTCCCAATGAAAAACTGTTTTTT. This encodes CATGRGYPGFPNEKLFF.

V gene TRBV19 combines with J gene TRBJ2-7; 9 bases align to TRBD1. V gave up 3 bases and J gave up 3 bases; unmatched junction bases: 9. This CDR3 has 16 amino acids. Germline assignment: CDR1 LNHDA and CDR2 SQIVND (reference sequence). The CDR3 spells CASSMRWGTGFYEQYF. The CDR3 DNA follows: TGTGCCAGTAGTATGAGGTGGGGGACAGGGTTCTACGAGCAGTACTTC.

The V and J genes are TRBV20-1 and TRBJ1-6; 7 positions match TRBD1. Germline CDR1 and CDR2: DFQATT and SNEGSKA (reference sequence). The CDR3 has 11 residues. Losses at the gene ends were 5 bases for V and 16 bases for J; bases not matched to a gene: 8. The CDR3 here is CSASDDRALHF. CDR3 nucleotides: TGCAGTGCTTCCGACGACAGGGCACTCCACTTT.

This clone was picked up a small number of times. The chain couples TRBV28 to TRBJ2-3; tentatively, D is TRBD1 (5 bases). Deletions cut 5 bases from V and 1 base from J, with 16 bases between. The length of the CDR3 is 16 residues. Looked up from germline, CDR1 is MDHEN and CDR2 is SYDVKM. The CDR3: CASSDPAGHGTDTQYF. The CDR3 nucleotides read TGTGCCAGCAGTGACCCCGCAGGGCATGGCACAGATACGCAGTATTTT. Filled out from reference TRBV28 and TRBJ2-3, the complete variable domain reads DVKVTQSSRYLVKRTGEKVFLECVQDMDHENMFWYRQDPGLGLRLIYFSYDVKMKEKGDIPEGYSVSREKKERFSLILESASTNQTSMYLCASSDPAGHGTDTQYFGPGTRLTVL.

This sequence joins TRBV9 and TRBJ2-1, with 12 bases that match TRBD2. CDR1 SGDLS and CDR2 YYNGEE come from the germline V gene. The CDR3 is 15 residues long. The J segment lost 4 bases and the V segment lost 3 bases, leaving 2 bases of the junction unmatched. In DNA form, the CDR3 reads TGTGCCAGCAGCGGGACTAGCGGGGATTACAATGAGCAGTTCTTC. It encodes CASSGTSGDYNEQFF.

The J gene is TRBJ2-7, the V gene TRBV5-6; D might be TRBD2 (5 bases). From germline, CDR1 is SGHDT and CDR2 YYEEEE. V lost 4 bases and J lost 1, with 9 bases in between. This CDR3 is 13 amino acids long. The CDR3 loop is CASSPPGSYEQYF. The CDR3 DNA reads TGTGCCAGCAGCCCTCCGGGGTCCTACGAGCAGTACTTC. Filled out from reference TRBV5-6 and TRBJ2-7, the complete variable domain reads DAGVTQSPTHLIKTRGQQVTLRCSPKSGHDTVSWYQQALGQGPQFIFQYYEEEERQRGNFPDRFSGHQFPNYSSELNVNALLLGDSALYLCASSPPGSYEQYFGPGTRLTVT.

For the CDR3, the DNA is TGCGCCAGCAGCGATCGGACAGAACAAGAGACCCAGTACTTC. It is translated as CASSDRTEQETQYF. J is TRBJ2-5 and V is TRBV10-2; D is possibly TRBD1 (6 bases). Germline V gene lookup returns CDR1 WSHSY and CDR2 SAAADI. Trimming took off 6 bases at V and 2 bases at J, with 13 bases between the two ends. This CDR3 has 14 amino acids.

V and J are TRBV5-1 and TRBJ2-6; 9 bases map to TRBD2. Germline values: CDR1 SGHRS, CDR2 YFSETQ. V shed 0 bases, J shed 0 bases, and the junction held 7 bases outside the gene matches. This CDR3 spans 19 amino acids. The DNA of the CDR3 is TGCGCCAGCAGCTTGGTTGTCCAGCGGGGGGCCTCTGGGGCCAACGTCCTGACTTTC. Its translation is CASSLVVQRGASGANVLTF.

This chain uses TRBV28 with TRBJ2-2; 7 nucleotides match TRBD1. CDR3 length: 14 residues. Unmatched junction bases numbered 6, after V lost 6 bases and J lost 5 bases. Germline loops: CDR1 MDHEN, CDR2 SYDVKM. The CDR3 nucleotides read TGTGCCAGCAGGACAGGGTATGATACCGGGGAGCTGTTTTTT. Protein product: CASRTGYDTGELFF.

This clone appeared once. The CDR3 loop reads CASSASRGGQETQYF. The CDR3 coding sequence is TGTGCCAGCAGTGCCTCGAGGGGGGGTCAAGAGACCCAGTACTTC. The rearrangement uses TRBV6-1 and TRBJ2-5, with TRBD2 as a possible D gene (7 bases). CDR3 length equals 15 residues. The V end lost 4 bases, the J end lost 2 bases, and 14 bases lay between the germline ends. Germline CDR1 and CDR2: MNHNS and SASEGT.

The chain combines TRBV2 with TRBJ1-2; D is undetermined. Germline V CDR1 and CDR2: SNHLY, FYNNEI. Deletions cut 4 bases from V and 4 bases from J, with 4 bases between. The CDR3 is made up of 11 amino acids. The CDR3 DNA reads as TGTGCCAGCAGTGTCGTCTATGGCTACACCTTC. Protein: CASSVVYGYTF.

The V gene is TRBV6-5, the J gene TRBJ2-4; 7 bases agree with TRBD1. The length of the CDR3 is 16 residues. J lost 6 bases, V lost 2 bases, and 10 bases had no gene match. The germline V gene has CDR1 MNHEY and CDR2 SVGAGI. CDR3 sequence (DNA): TGTGCCAGCAGTTACGAGGGGGCCGCAGGGGGAAACATTCAGTACTTC. Its translation is CASSYEGAAGGNIQYF.

The V gene is TRBV11-1, the J gene TRBJ1-1; D is ambiguous. The ends were cut back, 2 bases at V and 2 bases at J, with 6 bases in the middle. The CDR3 sequence is 13 residues long. The germline V gene encodes CDR1 SGHAT and CDR2 FQDESV (reference sequence). CDR3 nucleotides: TGTGCCAGCAGCTTACAGGCCAACACTGAAGCTTTCTTT. Encoded protein: CASSLQANTEAFF.

This clone appeared a few times. The chain employs TRBV10-3 and TRBJ2-7, with a tentative D call TRBD1 (6 bases). The CDR3 spans 14 residues. CDR1 is ENHRY and CDR2 is SYGVKD in the germline V gene. V lost 0 bases and J 5 bases, leaving 11 bases between the germline ends. As DNA, the CDR3 is TGTGCCATCAGTGAGTCGGGGGCCCCCAACGAGCAGTACTTC. Translation: CAISESGAPNEQYF.

The chain recombines TRBV4-1 with TRBJ2-1, with 13 nucleotides matching TRBD2. Unmatched junction bases numbered 10, after V lost 2 bases and J lost 9 bases. Germline CDR1 and CDR2: MGHRA and YSYEKL. CDR3 length: 17 residues. Here the CDR3 reads CASSQSVTSGGATEQFF. The CDR3 DNA follows: TGCGCCAGCAGCCAATCTGTCACTAGCGGGGGGGCAACTGAGCAGTTCTTC.